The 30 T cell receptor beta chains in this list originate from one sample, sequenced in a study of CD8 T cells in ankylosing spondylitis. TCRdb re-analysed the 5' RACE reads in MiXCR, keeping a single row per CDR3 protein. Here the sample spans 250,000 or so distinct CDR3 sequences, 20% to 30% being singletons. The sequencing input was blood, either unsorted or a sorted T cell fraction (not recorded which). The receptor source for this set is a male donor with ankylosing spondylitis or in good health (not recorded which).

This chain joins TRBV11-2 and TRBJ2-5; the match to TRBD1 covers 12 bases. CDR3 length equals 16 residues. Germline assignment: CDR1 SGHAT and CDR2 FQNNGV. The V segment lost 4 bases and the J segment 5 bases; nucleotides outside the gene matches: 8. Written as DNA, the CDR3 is TGTGCCAGCAGCTCCCTCCGGGACAGGGGGCAGGAGACCCAGTACTTC. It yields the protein CASSSLRDRGQETQYF.

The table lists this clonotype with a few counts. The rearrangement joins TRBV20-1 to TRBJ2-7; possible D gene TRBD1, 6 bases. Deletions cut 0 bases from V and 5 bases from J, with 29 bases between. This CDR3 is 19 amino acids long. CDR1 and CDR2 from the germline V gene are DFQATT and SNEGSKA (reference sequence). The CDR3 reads CSARDPFGGRDEAPNEQYF. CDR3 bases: TGCAGTGCTAGAGATCCGTTTGGGGGCAGGGATGAGGCTCCTAACGAGCAGTACTTC.

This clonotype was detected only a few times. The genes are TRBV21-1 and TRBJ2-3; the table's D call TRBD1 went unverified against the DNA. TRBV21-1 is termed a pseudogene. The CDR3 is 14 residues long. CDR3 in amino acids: CASSPPTPRGTQYF. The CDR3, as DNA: TGTGCCAGCAGCCCGCCGACTCCCCGGGGTACGCAGTATTTT.

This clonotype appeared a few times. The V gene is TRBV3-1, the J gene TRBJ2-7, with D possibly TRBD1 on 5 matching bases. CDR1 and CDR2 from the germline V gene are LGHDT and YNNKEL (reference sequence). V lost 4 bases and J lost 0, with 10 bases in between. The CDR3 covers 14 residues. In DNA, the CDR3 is TGTGCCAGCAGCCTGGACACCGGCTCCTACGAGCAGTACTTC. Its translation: CASSLDTGSYEQYF.

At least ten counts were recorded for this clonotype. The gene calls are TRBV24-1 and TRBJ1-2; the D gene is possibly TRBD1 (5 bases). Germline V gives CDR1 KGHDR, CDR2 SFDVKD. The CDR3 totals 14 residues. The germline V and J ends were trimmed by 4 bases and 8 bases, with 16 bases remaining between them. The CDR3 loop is CATSDRDGAPGYTF. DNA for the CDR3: TGTGCCACCAGTGACCGGGACGGCGCTCCGGGCTACACCTTC.

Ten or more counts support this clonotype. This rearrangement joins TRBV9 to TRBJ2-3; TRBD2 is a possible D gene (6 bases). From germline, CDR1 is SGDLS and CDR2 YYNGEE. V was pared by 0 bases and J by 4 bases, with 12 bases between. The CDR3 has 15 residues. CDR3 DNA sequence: TGTGCCAGCAGCGTAGAACTAGCCTCCTCAGATACGCAGTATTTT. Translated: CASSVELASSDTQYF.

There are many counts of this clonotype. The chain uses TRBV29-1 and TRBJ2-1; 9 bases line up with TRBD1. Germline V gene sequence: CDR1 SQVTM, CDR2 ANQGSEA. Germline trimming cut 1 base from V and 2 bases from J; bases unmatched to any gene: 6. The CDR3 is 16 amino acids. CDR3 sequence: CSVEGTGAITYNEQFF. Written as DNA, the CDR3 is TGCAGCGTTGAAGGGACAGGGGCCATAACCTACAATGAGCAGTTCTTC.

This CDR3 is CASSDWTGFGQPQHF. The CDR3 DNA reads TGTGCCAGCAGTGATTGGACAGGGTTCGGCCAGCCCCAGCATTTT. V usage is TRBV2 and J usage is TRBJ1-5; TRBD1 agrees at 8 bases. The CDR3 totals 15 residues. With V trimmed by 3 bases and J by 7 bases, 8 bases remained unmatched. In germline, CDR1 is SNHLY, CDR2 FYNNEI.

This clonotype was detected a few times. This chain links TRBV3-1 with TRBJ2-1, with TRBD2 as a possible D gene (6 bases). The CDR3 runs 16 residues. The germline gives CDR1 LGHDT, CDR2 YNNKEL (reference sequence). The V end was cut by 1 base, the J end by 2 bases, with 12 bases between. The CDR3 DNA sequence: TGTGCCAGCAGCCAAGCCTGGCGGGGAGCCTACAATGAGCAGTTCTTC. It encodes CASSQAWRGAYNEQFF.

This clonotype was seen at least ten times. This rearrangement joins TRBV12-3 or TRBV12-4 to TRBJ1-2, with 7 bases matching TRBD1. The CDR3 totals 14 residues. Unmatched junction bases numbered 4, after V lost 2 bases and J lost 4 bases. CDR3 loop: CASSLRTGLYGYTF. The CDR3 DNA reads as TGTGCCAGCAGTTTACGGACAGGACTCTATGGCTACACCTTC.

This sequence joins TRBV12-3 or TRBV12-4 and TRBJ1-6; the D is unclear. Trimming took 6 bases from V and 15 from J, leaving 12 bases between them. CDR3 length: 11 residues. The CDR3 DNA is TGTGCCAGCAGGGGAAGGACTGTCCTCCACTTT. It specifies CASRGRTVLHF.

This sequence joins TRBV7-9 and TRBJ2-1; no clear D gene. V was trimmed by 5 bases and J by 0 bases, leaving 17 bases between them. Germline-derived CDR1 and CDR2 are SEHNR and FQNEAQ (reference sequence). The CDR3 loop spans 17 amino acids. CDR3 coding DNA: TGTGCCAGCAGCCTCCCGCCTCGACTTAGCTCCTACAATGAGCAGTTCTTC. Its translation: CASSLPPRLSSYNEQFF. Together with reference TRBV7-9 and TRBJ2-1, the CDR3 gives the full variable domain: DTGVSQNPRHKITKRGQNVTFRCDPISEHNRLYWYRQTLGQGPEFLTYFQNEAQLEKSRLLSDRFSAERPKGSFSTLEIQRTEQGDSAMYLCASSLPPRLSSYNEQFFGPGTRLTVL.

The CDR3 bases are TGTGCCAGCTTCGGACAGCACACTGAAGCTTTCTTT. Translation: CASFGQHTEAFF. This rearrangement joins TRBV18 to TRBJ1-1; tentatively, D is TRBD1 (6 bases). The CDR3 spans 12 residues. V was clipped by 7 bases and J by 3 bases, with 9 bases between them. The germline gives CDR1 KGHSH, CDR2 LQKENI.

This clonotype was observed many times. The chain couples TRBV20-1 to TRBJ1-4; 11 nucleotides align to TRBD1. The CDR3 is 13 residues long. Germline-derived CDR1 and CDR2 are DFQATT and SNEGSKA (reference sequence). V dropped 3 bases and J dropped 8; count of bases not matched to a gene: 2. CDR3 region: CSASGTGGEKLFF. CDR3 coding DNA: TGCAGTGCTAGCGGGACAGGGGGAGAAAAACTGTTTTTT.

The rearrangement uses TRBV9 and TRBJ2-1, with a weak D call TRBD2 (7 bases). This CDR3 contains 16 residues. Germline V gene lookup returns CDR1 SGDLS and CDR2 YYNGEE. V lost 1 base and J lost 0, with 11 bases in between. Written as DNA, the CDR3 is TGTGCCAGCAGCGTAAGGGGGGGCAGCTCCTACAATGAGCAGTTCTTC. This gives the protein CASSVRGGSSYNEQFF.

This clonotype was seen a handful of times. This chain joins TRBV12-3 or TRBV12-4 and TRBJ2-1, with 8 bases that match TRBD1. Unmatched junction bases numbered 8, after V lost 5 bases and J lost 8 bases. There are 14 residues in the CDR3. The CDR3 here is CASSPDRATDEQFF. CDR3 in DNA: TGTGCCAGCAGTCCGGACAGGGCGACCGATGAGCAGTTCTTC.

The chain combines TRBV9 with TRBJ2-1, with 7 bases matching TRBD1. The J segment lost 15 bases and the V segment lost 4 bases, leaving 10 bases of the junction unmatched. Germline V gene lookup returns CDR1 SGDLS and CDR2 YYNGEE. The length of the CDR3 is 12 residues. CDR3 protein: CASSPTTGQAFF. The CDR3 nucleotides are TGTGCCAGCAGCCCGACGACAGGGCAAGCGTTCTTC.

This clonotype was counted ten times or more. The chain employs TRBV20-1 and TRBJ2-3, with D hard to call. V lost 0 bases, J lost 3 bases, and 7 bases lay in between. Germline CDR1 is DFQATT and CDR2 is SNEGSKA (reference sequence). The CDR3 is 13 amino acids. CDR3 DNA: TGCAGTGCTAGAGAGGGTCCGACAGATACGCAGTATTTT. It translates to CSAREGPTDTQYF.

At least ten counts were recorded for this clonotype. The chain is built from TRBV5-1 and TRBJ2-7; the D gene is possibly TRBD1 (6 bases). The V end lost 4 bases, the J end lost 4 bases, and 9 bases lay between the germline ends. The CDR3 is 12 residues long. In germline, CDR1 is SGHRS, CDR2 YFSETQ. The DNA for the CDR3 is TGCGCCAGCAGCACCGGACAGTACGAGCAGTACTTC. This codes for CASSTGQYEQYF.

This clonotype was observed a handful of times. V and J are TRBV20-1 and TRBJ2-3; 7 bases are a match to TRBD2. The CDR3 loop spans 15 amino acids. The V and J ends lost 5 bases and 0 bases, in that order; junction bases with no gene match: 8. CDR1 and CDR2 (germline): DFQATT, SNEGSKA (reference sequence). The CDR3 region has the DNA TGCAGTGCTCCTCAAGCGGGGCGTAGCACAGATACGCAGTATTTT. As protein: CSAPQAGRSTDTQYF.

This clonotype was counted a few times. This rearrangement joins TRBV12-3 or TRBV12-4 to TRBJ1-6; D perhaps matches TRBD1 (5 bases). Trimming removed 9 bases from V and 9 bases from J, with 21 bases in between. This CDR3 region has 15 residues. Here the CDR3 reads CASKGEPEEGSPLHF. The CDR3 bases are TGTGCCAGTAAAGGGGAGCCAGAAGAGGGTTCACCCCTCCACTTT.

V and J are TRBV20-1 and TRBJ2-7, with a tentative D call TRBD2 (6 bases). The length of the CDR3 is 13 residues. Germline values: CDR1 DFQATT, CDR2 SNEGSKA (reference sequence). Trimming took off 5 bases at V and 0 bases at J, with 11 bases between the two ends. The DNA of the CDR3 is TGCAGTGCTCGGGACTTTAGCTCCTACGAGCAGTACTTC. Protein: CSARDFSSYEQYF.

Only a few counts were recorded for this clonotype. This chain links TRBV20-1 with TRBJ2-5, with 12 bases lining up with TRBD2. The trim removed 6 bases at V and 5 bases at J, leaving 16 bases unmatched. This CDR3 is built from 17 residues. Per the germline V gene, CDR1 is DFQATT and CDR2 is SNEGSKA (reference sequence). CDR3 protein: CSASLAGGPSGFETQYF. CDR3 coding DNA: TGCAGTGCCTCACTAGCGGGGGGCCCCTCCGGGTTTGAGACCCAGTACTTC.

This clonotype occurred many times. The CDR3: CASSQPDRVQYEQFF. CDR3 DNA: TGCGCCAGCAGCCAACCGGACAGGGTTCAGTACGAGCAGTTCTTC. The chain has TRBV4-1 and TRBJ2-1; TRBD1 agrees at 8 bases. CDR1 MGHRA and CDR2 YSYEKL come from the germline V gene. The V gene end was trimmed by 2 bases and the J gene end by 10 bases; junction bases not matched to a gene: 10. CDR3 length: 15 amino acids.

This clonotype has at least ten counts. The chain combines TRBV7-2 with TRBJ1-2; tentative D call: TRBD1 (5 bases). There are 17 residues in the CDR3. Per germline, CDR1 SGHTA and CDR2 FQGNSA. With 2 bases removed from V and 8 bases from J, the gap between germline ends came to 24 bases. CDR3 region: CASSLYWGQGARFGYTF. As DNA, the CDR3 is TGTGCCAGCAGCTTATATTGGGGTCAGGGAGCGCGTTTCGGCTACACCTTC.

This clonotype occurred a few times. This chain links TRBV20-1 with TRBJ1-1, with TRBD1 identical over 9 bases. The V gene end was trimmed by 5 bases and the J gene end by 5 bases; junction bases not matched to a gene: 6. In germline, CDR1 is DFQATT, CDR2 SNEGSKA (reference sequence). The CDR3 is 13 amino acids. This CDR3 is CSAGGQGRTEAFF. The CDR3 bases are TGCAGTGCTGGTGGACAGGGGCGAACTGAAGCTTTCTTT.

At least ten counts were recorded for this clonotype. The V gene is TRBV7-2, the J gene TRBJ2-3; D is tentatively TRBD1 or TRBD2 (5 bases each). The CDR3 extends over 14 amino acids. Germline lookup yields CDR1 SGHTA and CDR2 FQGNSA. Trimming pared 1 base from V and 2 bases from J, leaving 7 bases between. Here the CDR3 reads CASSLGDDTDTQYF. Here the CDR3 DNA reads TGTGCCAGCAGCTTAGGGGACGACACAGATACGCAGTATTTT.

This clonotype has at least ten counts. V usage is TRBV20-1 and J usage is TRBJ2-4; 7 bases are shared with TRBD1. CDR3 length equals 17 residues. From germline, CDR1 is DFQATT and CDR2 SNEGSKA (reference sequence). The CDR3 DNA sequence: TGCAGCACTAGAGTTTGGGGCGACAGGGAGGCCAAAAACATTCAGTACTTC. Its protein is CSTRVWGDREAKNIQYF.

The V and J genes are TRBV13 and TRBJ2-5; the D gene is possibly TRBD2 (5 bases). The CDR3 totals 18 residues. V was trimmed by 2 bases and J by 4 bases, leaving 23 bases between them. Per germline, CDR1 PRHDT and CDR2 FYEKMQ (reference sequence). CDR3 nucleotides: TGTGCCAGCAGCTTATCTGCGGGTGGATTCTCCGGAATAGAGACCCAGTACTTC. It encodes CASSLSAGGFSGIETQYF.

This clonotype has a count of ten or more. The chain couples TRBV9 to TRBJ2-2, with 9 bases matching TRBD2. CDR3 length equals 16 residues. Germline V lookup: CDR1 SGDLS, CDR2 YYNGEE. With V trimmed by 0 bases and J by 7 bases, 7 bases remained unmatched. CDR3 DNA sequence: TGTGCCAGCAGCGTAGCCGCGGGGGGGCTGGACGGGGAGCTGTTTTTT. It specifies CASSVAAGGLDGELFF.